The clone carrying this T cell receptor beta chain came up many times. The target antigen is unknown. The data are from a study of T cells after yellow fever vaccination. On the study more broadly: Preparation used SMART-Seq v4 Ultra Low Input for the low-cell-number fractions. Study results and limitations: Abundant contaminating clonotypes from the bulk population could appear in FACS-sorted repertoires. The study found a weaker secondary response that peaked faster, day 5 versus 15.

A process of 5'RACE template switching, which added a universal primer site and UMIs, was used to make TCR cDNA. TCRdb passed the 5' RACE reads through MiXCR, listing each CDR3 protein once. In the table there are 50,000 or so distinct CDR3 sequences, roughly 7.5% of which are singletons. The CDR3 spans 13 residues. The germline gives CDR1 SGHVS, CDR2 FNYEAQ. V was trimmed by 0 bases and J by 13 bases, leaving 13 bases between them. V and J are TRBV7-6 and TRBJ2-1, with D hard to call. The receptor's source is a man in his late teens or twenties who received the YFV17D yellow fever vaccine. This sample comprised CD8+ T cells sorted from PBMCs, obtained less than 16 days after the first yellow fever vaccination. For the CDR3, the DNA is TGTGCCAGCAGCTTAGCAGGCCGCAAACCCCAGTTCTTC. Encoded protein: CASSLAGRKPQFF.